The clone carrying this TCR beta chain has just a few counts. CDR1 and CDR2 from the germline V gene are SQVTM and ANQGSEA. The CDR3 has 15 residues. V shed 6 bases, J shed 2 bases, and the junction held 12 bases outside the gene matches. 13 Jbeta primers and 60 Vbeta primers were used for the PCR. Measured with immunoSEQ multiplex PCR; TCRdb has only the in-frame clones, and not every one. The data show more than 95,000 clones, with 64% seen just once and around 3.5% held by the top ten. The data stem from a study of cytomegalovirus exposure and HLA in healthy donors. The chain joins TRBV29-1 to TRBJ2-7, with 8 bases matching TRBD2. The sequenced material came from PBMCs. This TCR was sampled from a man aged 55 to 70 in good health and CMV-seronegative. The CDR3 bases are TGCAGCGTCGATCCTACTAGCGGAGCCACCTACGAGCAGTACTTC. Translation gives CSVDPTSGATYEQYF.